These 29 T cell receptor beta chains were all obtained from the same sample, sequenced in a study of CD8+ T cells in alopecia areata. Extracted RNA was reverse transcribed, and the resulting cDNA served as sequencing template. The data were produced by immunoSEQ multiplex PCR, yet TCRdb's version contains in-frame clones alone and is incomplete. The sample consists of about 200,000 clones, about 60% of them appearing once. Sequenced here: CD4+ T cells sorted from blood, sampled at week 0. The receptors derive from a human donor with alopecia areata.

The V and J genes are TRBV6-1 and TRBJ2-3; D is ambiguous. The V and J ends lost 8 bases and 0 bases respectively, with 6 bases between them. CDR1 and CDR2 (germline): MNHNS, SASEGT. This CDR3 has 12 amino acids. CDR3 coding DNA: TGTGCCAGCCTGCATAGCACAGATACGCAGTATTTT. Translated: CASLHSTDTQYF.

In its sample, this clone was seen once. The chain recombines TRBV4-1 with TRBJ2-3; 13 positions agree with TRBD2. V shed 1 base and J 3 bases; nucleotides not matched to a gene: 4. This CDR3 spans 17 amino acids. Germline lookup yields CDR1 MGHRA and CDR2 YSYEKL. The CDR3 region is CASSQVPGLAGTDTQYF. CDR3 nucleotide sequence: TGCGCCAGCAGCCAAGTACCGGGACTAGCGGGGACAGATACGCAGTATTTT.

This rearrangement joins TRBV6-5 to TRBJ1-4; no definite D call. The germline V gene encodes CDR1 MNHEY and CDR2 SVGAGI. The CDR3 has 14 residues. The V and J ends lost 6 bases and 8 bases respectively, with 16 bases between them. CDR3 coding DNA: TGTGCCAGCAGGCGTGTAGACGGTCAGGAAAAACTGTTTTTT. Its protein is CASRRVDGQEKLFF.

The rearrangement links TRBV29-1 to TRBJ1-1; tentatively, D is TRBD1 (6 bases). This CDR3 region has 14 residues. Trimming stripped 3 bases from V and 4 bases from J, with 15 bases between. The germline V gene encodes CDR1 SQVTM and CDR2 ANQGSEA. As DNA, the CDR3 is TGCAGCGTTGATTCAGGCCTCAGGGGCACTGAAGCTTTCTTT. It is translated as CSVDSGLRGTEAFF. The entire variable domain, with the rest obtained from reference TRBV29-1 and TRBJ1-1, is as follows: SAVISQKPSRDICQRGTSLTIQCQVDSQVTMMFWYRQQPGQSLTLIATANQGSEATYESGFVIDKFPISRPNLTFSTLTVSNMSPEDSSIYLCSVDSGLRGTEAFFGQGTRLTVV.

CDR3 DNA sequence: TGCGCCAGCAGCCAGGTCCGGGACAGGGCCAACGAGCAGTACTTC. Protein: CASSQVRDRANEQYF. The chain couples TRBV4-1 to TRBJ2-7, with 9 nucleotides matching TRBD1. Germline V gene sequence: CDR1 MGHRA, CDR2 YSYEKL. CDR3 length: 15 amino acids. J was trimmed by 5 bases and V by 3 bases; bases with no gene match: 8.

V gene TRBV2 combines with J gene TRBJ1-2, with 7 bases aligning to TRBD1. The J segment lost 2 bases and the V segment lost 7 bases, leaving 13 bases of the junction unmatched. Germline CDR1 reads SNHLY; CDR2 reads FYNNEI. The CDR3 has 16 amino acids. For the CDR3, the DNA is TGTGCCAGCACCATCCTCGCAGGGGGGCGAAACTATGGCTACACCTTC. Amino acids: CASTILAGGRNYGYTF.

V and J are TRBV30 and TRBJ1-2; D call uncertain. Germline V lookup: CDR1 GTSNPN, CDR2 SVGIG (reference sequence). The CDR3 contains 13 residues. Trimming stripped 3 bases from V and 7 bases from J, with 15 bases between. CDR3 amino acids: CAWRGVGFPGYTF. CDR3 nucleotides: TGTGCCTGGAGGGGTGTAGGGTTCCCTGGCTACACCTTC.

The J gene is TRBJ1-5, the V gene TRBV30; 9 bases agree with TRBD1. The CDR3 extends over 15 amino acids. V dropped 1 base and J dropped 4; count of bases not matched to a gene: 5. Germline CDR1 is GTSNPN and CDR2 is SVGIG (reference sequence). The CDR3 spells CAWSGGTGQNQPQHF. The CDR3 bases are TGTGCCTGGAGTGGAGGGACAGGGCAAAATCAGCCCCAGCATTTT. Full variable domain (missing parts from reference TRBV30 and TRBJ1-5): SQTIHQWPATLVQPVGSPLSLECTVEGTSNPNLYWYRQAAGRGLQLLFYSVGIGQISSEVPQNLSASRPQDRQFILSSKKLLLSDSGFYLCAWSGGTGQNQPQHFGDGTRLSIL.

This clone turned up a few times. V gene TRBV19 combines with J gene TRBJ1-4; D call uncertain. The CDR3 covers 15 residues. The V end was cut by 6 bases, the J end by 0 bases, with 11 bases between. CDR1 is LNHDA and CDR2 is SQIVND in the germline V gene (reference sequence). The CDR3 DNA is TGTGCCAGTAGCGATACAGCAGCAACTAATGAAAAACTGTTTTTT. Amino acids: CASSDTAATNEKLFF.

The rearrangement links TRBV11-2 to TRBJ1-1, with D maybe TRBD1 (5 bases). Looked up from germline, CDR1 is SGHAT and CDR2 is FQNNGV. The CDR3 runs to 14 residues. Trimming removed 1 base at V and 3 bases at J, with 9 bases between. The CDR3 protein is CASSLVGGDTEAFF. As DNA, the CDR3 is TGTGCCAGCAGCTTAGTAGGAGGGGACACTGAAGCTTTCTTT.

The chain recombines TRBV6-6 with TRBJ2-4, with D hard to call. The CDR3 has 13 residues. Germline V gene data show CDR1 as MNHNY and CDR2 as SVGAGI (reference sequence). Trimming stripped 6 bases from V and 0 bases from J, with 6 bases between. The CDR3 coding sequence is TGTGCCAGCAGGGACCAAGCCAAAAACATTCAGTACTTC. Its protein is CASRDQAKNIQYF.

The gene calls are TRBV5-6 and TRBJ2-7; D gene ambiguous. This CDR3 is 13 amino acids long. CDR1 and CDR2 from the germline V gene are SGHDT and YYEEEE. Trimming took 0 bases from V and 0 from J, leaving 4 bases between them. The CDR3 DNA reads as TGTGCCAGCAGCTTGGTAAGCTCCTACGAGCAGTACTTC. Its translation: CASSLVSSYEQYF.

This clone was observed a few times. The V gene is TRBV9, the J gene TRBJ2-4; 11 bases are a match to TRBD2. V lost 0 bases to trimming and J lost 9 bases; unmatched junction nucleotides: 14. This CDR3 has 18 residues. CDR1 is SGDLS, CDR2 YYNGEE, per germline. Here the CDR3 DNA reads TGTGCCAGCAGCGTAGCTCGGGGACTAGCGGAGGGGAAGACCATTCAGTACTTC. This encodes CASSVARGLAEGKTIQYF.

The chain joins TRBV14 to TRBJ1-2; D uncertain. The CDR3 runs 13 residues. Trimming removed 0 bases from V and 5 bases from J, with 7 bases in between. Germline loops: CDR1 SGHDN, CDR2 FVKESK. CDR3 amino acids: CASSQDSAYGYTF. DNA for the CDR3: TGTGCCAGCAGCCAAGATTCCGCATATGGCTACACCTTC.

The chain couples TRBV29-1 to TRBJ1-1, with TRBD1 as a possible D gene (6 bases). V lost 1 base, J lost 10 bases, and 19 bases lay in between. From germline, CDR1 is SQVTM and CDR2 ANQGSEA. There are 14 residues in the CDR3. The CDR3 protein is CSVEARLSGAGAFF. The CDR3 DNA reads TGCAGCGTTGAAGCCCGTCTTTCAGGGGCAGGAGCTTTCTTT.

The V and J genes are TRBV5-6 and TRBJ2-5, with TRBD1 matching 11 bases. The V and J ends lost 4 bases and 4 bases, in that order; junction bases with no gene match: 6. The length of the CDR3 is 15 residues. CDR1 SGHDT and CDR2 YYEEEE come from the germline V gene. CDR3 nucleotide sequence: TGTGCCAGCAGCATTCGGACAGGGGGCGGAGAGACCCAGTACTTC. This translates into CASSIRTGGGETQYF.

CDR3 amino acids: CASSLRGTNTEAFF. CDR3 in DNA: TGTGCCAGTAGTTTAAGGGGTACCAACACTGAAGCTTTCTTT. The chain recombines TRBV19 with TRBJ1-1, with a weak D call TRBD1 (5 bases). The CDR3 totals 14 residues. The V and J ends lost 5 bases and 2 bases respectively, with 12 bases between them. The germline V gene encodes CDR1 LNHDA and CDR2 SQIVND (reference sequence).

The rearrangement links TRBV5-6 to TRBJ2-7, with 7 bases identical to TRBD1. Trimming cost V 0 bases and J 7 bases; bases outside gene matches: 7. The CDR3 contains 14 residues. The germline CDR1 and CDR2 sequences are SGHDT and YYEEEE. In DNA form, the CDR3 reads TGTGCCAGCAGCTTGGGACAGGGTTTGGGGGAGCAGTACTTC. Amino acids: CASSLGQGLGEQYF.

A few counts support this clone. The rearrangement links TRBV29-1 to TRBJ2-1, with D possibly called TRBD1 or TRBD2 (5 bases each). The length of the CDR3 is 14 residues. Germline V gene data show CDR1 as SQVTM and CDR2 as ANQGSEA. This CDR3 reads CTLSQGPGYNEQFF. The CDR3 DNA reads TGCACCCTGAGTCAGGGACCCGGGTACAATGAGCAGTTCTTC.

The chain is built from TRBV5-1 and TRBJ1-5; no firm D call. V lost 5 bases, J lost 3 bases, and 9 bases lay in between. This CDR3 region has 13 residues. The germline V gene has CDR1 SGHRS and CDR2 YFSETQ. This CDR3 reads CASRVELNQPQHF. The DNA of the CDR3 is TGCGCCAGCAGAGTGGAGCTCAATCAGCCCCAGCATTTT.

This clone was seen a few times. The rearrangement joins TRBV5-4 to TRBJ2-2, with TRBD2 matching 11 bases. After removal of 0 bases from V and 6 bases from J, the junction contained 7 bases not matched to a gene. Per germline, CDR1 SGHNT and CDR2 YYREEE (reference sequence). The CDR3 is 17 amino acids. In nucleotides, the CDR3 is TGTGCCAGCAGCTTGGGACGAGGGACTAGCGGATCCGGGGAGCTGTTTTTT. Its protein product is CASSLGRGTSGSGELFF.

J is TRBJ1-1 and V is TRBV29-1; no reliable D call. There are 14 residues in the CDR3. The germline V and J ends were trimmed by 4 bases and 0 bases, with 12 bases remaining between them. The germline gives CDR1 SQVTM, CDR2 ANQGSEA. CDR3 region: CSVGPNLMNTEAFF. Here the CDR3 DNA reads TGCAGCGTTGGACCTAACCTCATGAACACTGAAGCTTTCTTT.

In DNA, the CDR3 is TGTGCCAGCAGCGTGACGAAGGGGATAGACACCGGGGAGCTGTTTTTT. Its protein is CASSVTKGIDTGELFF. This rearrangement joins TRBV9 to TRBJ2-2; a possible D gene is TRBD1 (5 bases). CDR1 is SGDLS, CDR2 YYNGEE, per germline. Trimming removed 2 bases at V and 3 bases at J, with 14 bases between. CDR3 length equals 16 residues.

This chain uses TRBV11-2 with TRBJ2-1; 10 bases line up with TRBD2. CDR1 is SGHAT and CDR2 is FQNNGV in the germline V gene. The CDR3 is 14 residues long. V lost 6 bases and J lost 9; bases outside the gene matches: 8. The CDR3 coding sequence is TGTGCCAGCAGACGGCTAGCGGGAGACGGTGAGCAGTTCTTC. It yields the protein CASRRLAGDGEQFF.

CDR3 DNA sequence: TGTGCCAGCAGTTTAGGGACGGCCCGATCACCCCTCCACTTT. It encodes CASSLGTARSPLHF. The V call is TRBV27, the J call TRBJ1-6, with a tentative D call TRBD1 (5 bases). Trimming took 2 bases from V and 10 from J, leaving 12 bases between them. The CDR3 has 14 amino acids. Germline V lookup: CDR1 MNHEY, CDR2 SMNVEV (reference sequence).

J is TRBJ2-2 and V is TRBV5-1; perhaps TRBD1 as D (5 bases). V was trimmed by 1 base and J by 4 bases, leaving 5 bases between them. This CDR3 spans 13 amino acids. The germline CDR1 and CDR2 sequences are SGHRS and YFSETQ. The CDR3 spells CASSLQGTGELFF. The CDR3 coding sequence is TGCGCCAGCAGCTTGCAGGGCACCGGGGAGCTGTTTTTT.

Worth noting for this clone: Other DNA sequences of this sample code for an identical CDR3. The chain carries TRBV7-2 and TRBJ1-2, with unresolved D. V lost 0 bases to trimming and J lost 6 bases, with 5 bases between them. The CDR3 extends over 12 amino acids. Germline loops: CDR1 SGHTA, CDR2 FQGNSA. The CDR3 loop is CASSLARDGYTF. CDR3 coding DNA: TGTGCCAGCAGCTTAGCTAGGGATGGCTACACCTTC. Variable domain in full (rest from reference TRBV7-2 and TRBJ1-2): GAGVSQSPSNKVTEKGKDVELRCDPISGHTALYWYRQSLGQGLEFLIYFQGNSAPDKSGLPSDRFSAERTGGSVSTLTIQRTQQEDSAVYLCASSLARDGYTFGSGTRLTVV.

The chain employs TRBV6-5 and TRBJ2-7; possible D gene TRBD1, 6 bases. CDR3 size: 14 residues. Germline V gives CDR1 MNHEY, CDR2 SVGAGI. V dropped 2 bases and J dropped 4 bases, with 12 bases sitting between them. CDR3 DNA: TGTGCCAGCAGTTACGCGACAGGCTTTTACGAGCAGTACTTC. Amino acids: CASSYATGFYEQYF.

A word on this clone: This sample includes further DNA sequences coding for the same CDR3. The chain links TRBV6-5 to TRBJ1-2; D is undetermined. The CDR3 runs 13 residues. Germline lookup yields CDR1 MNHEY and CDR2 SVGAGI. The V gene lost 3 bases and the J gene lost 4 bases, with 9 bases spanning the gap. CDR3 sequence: CASSYSLRYGYTF. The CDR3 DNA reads TGTGCCAGCAGTTATTCTTTGCGCTATGGCTACACCTTC.